The next 18 T cell receptor beta chains were all read from a single sample in a study of beta chain features in type 1 diabetes. The isolated RNA, all of it, was reverse transcribed, so expressed TCRB transcripts were what got sequenced. Produced via immunoSEQ multiplex PCR; TCRdb's table is partial and in-frame only. The repertoire holds 600,000 to 650,000 clones, 15% seen once, with around 0.1% in the top ten. The material sequenced was naive CD4+ T cells from blood. The receptors come from a man between 18 and 29 years old in good health.

The chain is built from TRBV4-3 and TRBJ2-7; D ambiguous. The CDR3 has 14 amino acids. V lost 4 bases to trimming and J lost 7 bases, with 17 bases between them. Per germline, CDR1 LGHNA and CDR2 YSLEER. The DNA of the CDR3 is TGCGCCAGCAGCCTACTACGGGTTTCCGCGGAGCAGTACTTC. Protein product: CASSLLRVSAEQYF.

This clone was counted a few times. The chain combines TRBV6-4 with TRBJ2-3; D is undetermined. The CDR3 spans 13 residues. Trimming shortened V by 11 bases and J by 1 base, and 13 bases separated the two germline ends. The germline V gene has CDR1 MRHNA and CDR2 SNTAGT. As DNA, the CDR3 is TGTGCCTCCAGCGTAGGAGGCACAGATACGCAGTATTTT. Translation: CASSVGGTDTQYF.

The chain carries TRBV20-1 and TRBJ1-1; no definite D call. Trimming shortened V by 6 bases and J by 1 base, and 6 bases separated the two germline ends. The CDR3 is 11 residues long. CDR1 and CDR2 (germline): DFQATT, SNEGSKA (reference sequence). The CDR3 DNA reads as TGCAGTGCGAAGAAGAACACTGAAGCTTTCTTT. It encodes CSAKKNTEAFF.

This sequence joins TRBV7-2 and TRBJ1-3; D might be TRBD1 (6 bases). The ends were cut back, 6 bases at V and 0 bases at J, with 9 bases in the middle. From germline, CDR1 is SGHTA and CDR2 FQGNSA. The CDR3 contains 14 residues. The CDR3 is CASSWTVSGNTIYF. CDR3 bases: TGTGCCAGCAGTTGGACAGTCTCTGGAAACACCATATATTTT.

This clone was seen a few times. This sample also contains other DNA sequences that code for the same CDR3. The chain is built from TRBV7-2 and TRBJ1-2, with 7 bases identical to TRBD1. CDR1 is SGHTA and CDR2 is FQGNSA in the germline V gene. The CDR3 covers 13 residues. Germline trimming cut 1 base from V and 6 bases from J; bases unmatched to any gene: 2. This CDR3 reads CASSLDRGNGYTF. Written as DNA, the CDR3 is TGTGCCAGCAGCTTAGACAGGGGAAATGGCTACACCTTC.

This clone was seen a few times. This CDR3 is CASSPQGTVSSYEQYF. The CDR3 DNA is TGTGCCAGCTCACCGCAGGGGACTGTGAGCTCCTACGAGCAGTACTTC. The J gene is TRBJ2-7, the V gene TRBV18, with D possibly called TRBD1 or TRBD2 (6 bases each). Trimming removed 3 bases at V and 0 bases at J, with 15 bases between. The length of the CDR3 is 16 residues. The germline gives CDR1 KGHSH, CDR2 LQKENI.

V gene TRBV4-3 combines with J gene TRBJ2-7, with D perhaps given as TRBD1 or TRBD2 (6 bases each). The length of the CDR3 is 20 residues. V was cut by 3 bases and J by 4 bases, with 31 bases left in between. Germline V gene data show CDR1 as LGHNA and CDR2 as YSLEER. The CDR3 is CASSQKKAQGVPPGGYEQYF. In DNA form, the CDR3 reads TGCGCCAGCAGCCAGAAGAAGGCACAGGGCGTACCCCCCGGAGGGTACGAGCAGTACTTC.

This sequence joins TRBV28 and TRBJ1-2; 7 bases are a match to TRBD1. The J segment lost 4 bases and the V segment lost 7 bases, leaving 6 bases of the junction unmatched. The CDR3 length is 13 residues. CDR1 and CDR2 from the germline V gene are MDHEN and SYDVKM. The CDR3 is CASTIGTVYGYTF. The CDR3 DNA reads TGTGCCAGCACAATAGGGACAGTCTATGGCTACACCTTC.

This clone was detected only a few times. The J gene is TRBJ1-5, the V gene TRBV7-2; 8 nucleotides line up with TRBD1. Germline trimming cut 1 base from V and 2 bases from J; bases unmatched to any gene: 7. CDR1 and CDR2 from the germline V gene are SGHTA and FQGNSA. This CDR3 is 17 amino acids long. CDR3 sequence reads: CASSLGRTGWGNQPQHF. For the CDR3, the DNA is TGTGCCAGCAGCTTAGGGAGGACAGGGTGGGGCAATCAGCCCCAGCATTTT.

The chain employs TRBV4-1 and TRBJ1-2; D possibly corresponds to TRBD1 (5 bases). Trimming cost V 8 bases and J 8 bases, with 24 bases left between them. This CDR3 spans 15 amino acids. From germline, CDR1 is MGHRA and CDR2 YSYEKL. This CDR3 is CASDNPGKGRLGYTF. Here the CDR3 DNA reads TGCGCCAGCGACAACCCGGGCAAGGGGCGCCTAGGCTACACCTTC.

This clone turned up a few times. This sequence joins TRBV4-3 and TRBJ1-4, with D hard to call. With 0 bases removed from V and 3 bases from J, the gap between germline ends came to 8 bases. From germline, CDR1 is LGHNA and CDR2 YSLEER. CDR3 length: 15 residues. Written as DNA, the CDR3 is TGCGCCAGCAGCCAAGATCAGTCAGCTAATGAAAAACTGTTTTTT. Translated: CASSQDQSANEKLFF.

Written as DNA, the CDR3 is TGCGCCAGCAGCCGCAGACTAGCGGATACAGATACGCAGTATTTT. Encoded protein: CASSRRLADTDTQYF. The chain joins TRBV5-1 to TRBJ2-3, with 9 bases identical to TRBD2. The CDR3 sequence is 15 residues long. J was trimmed by 3 bases and V by 4 bases; bases with no gene match: 6. The germline CDR1 and CDR2 sequences are SGHRS and YFSETQ. Full variable domain (rest looked up from reference TRBV5-1 and TRBJ2-3): KAGVTQTPRYLIKTRGQQVTLSCSPISGHRSVSWYQQTPGQGLQFLFEYFSETQRNKGNFPGRFSGRQFSNSRSEMNVSTLELGDSALYLCASSRRLADTDTQYFGPGTRLTVL.

V gene TRBV29-1 combines with J gene TRBJ2-6; no firm D call. The CDR3 covers 16 residues. The germline V gene encodes CDR1 SQVTM and CDR2 ANQGSEA. The V end lost 3 bases, the J end lost 0 bases, and 12 bases lay between the germline ends. The CDR3 DNA follows: TGCAGCGTTGAGCTTCGCGGAGACTCTGGGGCCAACGTCCTGACTTTC. This encodes CSVELRGDSGANVLTF.

As to this clone: The sample holds other DNA sequences that translate to the same CDR3. The V call is TRBV28, the J call TRBJ2-5; TRBD2 matches at 7 bases. The CDR3 length is 13 residues. With V trimmed by 6 bases and J by 4 bases, 5 bases remained unmatched. Germline assignment: CDR1 MDHEN and CDR2 SYDVKM. CDR3 nucleotides: TGTGCCAGCAGCTTGGGGAGGGTAGAGACCCAGTACTTC. Its translation is CASSLGRVETQYF.

This clone was counted only a few times. V gene TRBV10-3 combines with J gene TRBJ2-7, with D maybe TRBD2 (5 bases). CDR1 is ENHRY and CDR2 is SYGVKD in the germline V gene. Trimming removed 3 bases from V and 1 base from J, with 13 bases in between. The CDR3 is made up of 15 amino acids. CDR3 protein: CAISDLLGDSYEQYF. CDR3 sequence (DNA): TGTGCCATCAGTGACCTACTCGGGGATTCCTACGAGCAGTACTTC.

The J gene is TRBJ2-3, the V gene TRBV5-1, with D tentatively TRBD1 or TRBD2 (5 bases each). There are 12 residues in the CDR3. The V end was cut by 6 bases, the J end by 4 bases, with 9 bases between. Germline V CDR1 and CDR2: SGHRS, YFSETQ. The CDR3 spells CASIEGPDTQYF. The CDR3 DNA reads TGCGCCAGCATCGAGGGACCAGATACGCAGTATTTT.

Only a few counts were recorded for this clone. The chain is built from TRBV4-2 and TRBJ2-7; 8 bases align to TRBD2. The CDR3 has 14 amino acids. Germline V lookup: CDR1 LGHNA, CDR2 YNFKEQ. Unmatched junction bases numbered 5, after V lost 3 bases and J lost 4 bases. CDR3: CASSHRSGRYEQYF. In DNA, the CDR3 is TGTGCCAGCAGCCACCGAAGCGGGAGATACGAGCAGTACTTC.

The chain uses TRBV28 and TRBJ2-7, with D possibly being TRBD1 (6 bases). Germline-derived CDR1 and CDR2 are MDHEN and SYDVKM. This CDR3 has 14 amino acids. Trimming removed 1 base at V and 6 bases at J, with 13 bases between. The CDR3 DNA is TGTGCCAGCAGTTTATCCGGGACATGGACCGAGCAGTACTTC. This sequence encodes CASSLSGTWTEQYF.